This T cell receptor (beta chain) comes out of a study of cytomegalovirus exposure and HLA in healthy donors. Germline-derived CDR1 and CDR2 are SGDLS and YYNGEE. Trimming cost V 2 bases and J 3 bases; bases outside gene matches: 4. This CDR3 has 17 amino acids. In nominal health when sampled, donors likely had unrecorded immune exposures nonetheless. A multiplex PCR was run with 60 Vbeta primers and 13 Jbeta primers. Sequenced by immunoSEQ multiplex PCR; TCRdb stores in-frame clones only, minus some. The sample contains around 130,000 clones, around 70% of which appear only once. With respect to this clone: Antigen unknown.

Notes on the study in general: The authors listed 150 or so TCR beta chains as cytomegalovirus-associated. The majority of TCR sequences were rare, yet some public TCRs appeared in many donors.

This receptor was taken from a woman aged 25 to 39 in good health and CMV-seronegative. Input material: PBMCs. The V call is TRBV9, the J call TRBJ2-5, with 16 bases fitting TRBD2. CDR3 nucleotides: TGTGCCAGCAGCGTGGGGACTAGCGGGGGGGCGGAAGAGACCCAGTACTTC. Amino acid sequence: CASSVGTSGGAEETQYF. Variable domain in full (rest from reference TRBV9 and TRBJ2-5): DSGVTQTPKHLITATGQRVTLRCSPRSGDLSVYWYQQSLDQGLQFLIQYYNGEERAKGNILERFSAQQFPDLHSELNLSSLELGDSALYFCASSVGTSGGAEETQYFGPGTRLLVL.